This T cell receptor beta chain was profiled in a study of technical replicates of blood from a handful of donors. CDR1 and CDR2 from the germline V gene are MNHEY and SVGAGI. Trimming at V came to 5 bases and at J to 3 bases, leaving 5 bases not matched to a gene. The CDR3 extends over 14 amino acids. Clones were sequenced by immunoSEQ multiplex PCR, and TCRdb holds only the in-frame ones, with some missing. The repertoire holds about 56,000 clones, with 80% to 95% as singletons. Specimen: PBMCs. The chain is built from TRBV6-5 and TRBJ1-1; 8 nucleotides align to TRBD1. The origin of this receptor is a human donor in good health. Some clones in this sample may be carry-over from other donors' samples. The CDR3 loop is CASSQGQGHTEAFF. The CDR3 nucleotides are TGTGCCAGCAGTCAAGGACAGGGCCACACTGAAGCTTTCTTT.